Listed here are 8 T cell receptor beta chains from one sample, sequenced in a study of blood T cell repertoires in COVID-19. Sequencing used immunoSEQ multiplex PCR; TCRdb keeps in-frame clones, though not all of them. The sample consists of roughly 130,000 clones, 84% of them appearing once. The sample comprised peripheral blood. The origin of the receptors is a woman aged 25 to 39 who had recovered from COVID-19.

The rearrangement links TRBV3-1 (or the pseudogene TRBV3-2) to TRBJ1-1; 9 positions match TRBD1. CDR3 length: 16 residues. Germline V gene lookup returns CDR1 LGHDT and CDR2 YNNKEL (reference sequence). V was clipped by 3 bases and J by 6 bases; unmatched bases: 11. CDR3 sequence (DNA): TGTGCCAGCAGCCAGTTGAGACGAGGGACAGGGCCTGAAGCTTTCTTT. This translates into CASSQLRRGTGPEAFF.

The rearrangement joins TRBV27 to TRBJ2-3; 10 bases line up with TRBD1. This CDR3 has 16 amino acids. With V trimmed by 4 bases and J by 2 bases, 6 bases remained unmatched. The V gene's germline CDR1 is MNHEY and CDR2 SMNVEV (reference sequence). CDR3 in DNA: TGTGCCAGCAGTTGGACAGGGGGTATCTTCACAGATACGCAGTATTTT. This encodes CASSWTGGIFTDTQYF.

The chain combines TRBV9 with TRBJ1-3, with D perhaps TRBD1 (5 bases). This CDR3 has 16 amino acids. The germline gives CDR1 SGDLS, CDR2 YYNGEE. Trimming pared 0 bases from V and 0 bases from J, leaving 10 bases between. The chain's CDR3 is CASSVEVRASGNTIYF. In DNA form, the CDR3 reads TGTGCCAGCAGCGTAGAGGTCAGGGCCTCTGGAAACACCATATATTTT.

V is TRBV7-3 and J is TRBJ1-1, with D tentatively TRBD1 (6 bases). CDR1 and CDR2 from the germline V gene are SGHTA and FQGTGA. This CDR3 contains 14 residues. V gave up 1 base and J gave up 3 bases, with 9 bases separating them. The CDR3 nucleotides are TGTGCCAGCAGCTTAAGCAGGACAGACACTGAAGCTTTCTTT. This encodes CASSLSRTDTEAFF. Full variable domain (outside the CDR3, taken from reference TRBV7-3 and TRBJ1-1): GAGVSQTPSNKVTEKGKYVELRCDPISGHTALYWYRQSLGQGPEFLIYFQGTGAADDSGLPNDRFFAVRPEGSVSTLKIQRTERGDSAVYLCASSLSRTDTEAFFGQGTRLTVV.

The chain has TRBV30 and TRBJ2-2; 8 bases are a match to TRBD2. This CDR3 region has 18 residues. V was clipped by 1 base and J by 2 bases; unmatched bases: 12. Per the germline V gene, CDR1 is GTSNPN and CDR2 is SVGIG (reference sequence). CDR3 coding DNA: TGTGCCTGGAGTGACCGAAAAAGCGGGGGAATCAACACCGGGGAGCTGTTTTTT. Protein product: CAWSDRKSGGINTGELFF. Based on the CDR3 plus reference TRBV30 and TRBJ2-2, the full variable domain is SQTIHQWPATLVQPVGSPLSLECTVEGTSNPNLYWYRQAAGRGLQLLFYSVGIGQISSEVPQNLSASRPQDRQFILSSKKLLLSDSGFYLCAWSDRKSGGINTGELFFGEGSRLTVL.

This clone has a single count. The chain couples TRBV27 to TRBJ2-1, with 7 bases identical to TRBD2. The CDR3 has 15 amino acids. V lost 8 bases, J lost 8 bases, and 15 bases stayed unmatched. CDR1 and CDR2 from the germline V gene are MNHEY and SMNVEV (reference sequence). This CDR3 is CASVPAGGSGYEQFF. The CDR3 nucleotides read TGTGCCAGCGTCCCGGCCGGCGGGAGTGGGTATGAGCAGTTCTTC.

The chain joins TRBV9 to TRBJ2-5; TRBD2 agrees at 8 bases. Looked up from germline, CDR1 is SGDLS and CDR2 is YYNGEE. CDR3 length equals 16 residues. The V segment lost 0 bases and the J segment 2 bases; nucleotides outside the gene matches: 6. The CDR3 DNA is TGTGCCAGCAGCGTAGCTCCTGGGACTAGACAAGAGACCCAGTACTTC. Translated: CASSVAPGTRQETQYF.

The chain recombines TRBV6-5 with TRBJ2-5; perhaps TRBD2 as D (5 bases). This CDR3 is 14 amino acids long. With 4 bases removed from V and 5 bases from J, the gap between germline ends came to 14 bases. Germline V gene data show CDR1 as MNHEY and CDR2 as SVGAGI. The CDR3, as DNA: TGTGCCAGCAGTTCCCTTGGGGTAGCGGAGACCCAGTACTTC. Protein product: CASSSLGVAETQYF.